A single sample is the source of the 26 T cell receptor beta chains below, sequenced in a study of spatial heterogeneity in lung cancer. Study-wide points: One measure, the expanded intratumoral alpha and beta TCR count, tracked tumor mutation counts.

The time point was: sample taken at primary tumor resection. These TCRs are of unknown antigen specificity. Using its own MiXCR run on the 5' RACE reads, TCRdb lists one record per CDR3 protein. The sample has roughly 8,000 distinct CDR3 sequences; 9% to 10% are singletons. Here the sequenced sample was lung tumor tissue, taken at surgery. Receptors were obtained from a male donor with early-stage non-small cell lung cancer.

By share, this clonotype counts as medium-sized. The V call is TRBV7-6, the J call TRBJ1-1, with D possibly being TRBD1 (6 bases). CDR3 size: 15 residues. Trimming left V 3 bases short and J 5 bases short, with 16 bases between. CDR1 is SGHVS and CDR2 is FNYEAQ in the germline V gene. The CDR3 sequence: CASSLGHLVGTEAFF. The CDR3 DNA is TGTGCCAGCAGCTTGGGACACCTGGTGGGGACTGAAGCTTTCTTT.

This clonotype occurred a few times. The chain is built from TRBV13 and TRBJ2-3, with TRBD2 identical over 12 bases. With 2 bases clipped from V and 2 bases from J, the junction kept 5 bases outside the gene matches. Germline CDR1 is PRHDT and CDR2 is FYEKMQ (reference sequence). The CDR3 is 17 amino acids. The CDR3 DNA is TGTGCCAGCAGCTTACGGACTAGCGGGAACCCCACAGATACGCAGTATTTT. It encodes CASSLRTSGNPTDTQYF.

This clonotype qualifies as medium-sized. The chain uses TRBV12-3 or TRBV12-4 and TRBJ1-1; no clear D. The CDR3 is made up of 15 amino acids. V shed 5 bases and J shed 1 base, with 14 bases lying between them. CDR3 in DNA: TGTGCCAGCAGTCGGACCGGGGTTTCGAACACTGAAGCTTTCTTT. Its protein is CASSRTGVSNTEAFF.

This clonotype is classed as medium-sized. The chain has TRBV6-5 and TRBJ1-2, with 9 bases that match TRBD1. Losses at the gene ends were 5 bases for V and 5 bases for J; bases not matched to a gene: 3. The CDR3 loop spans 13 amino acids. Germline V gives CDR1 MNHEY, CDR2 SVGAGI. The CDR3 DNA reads TGTGCCAGCAGTCCGACAGGGGGGTATGGCTACACCTTC. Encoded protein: CASSPTGGYGYTF.

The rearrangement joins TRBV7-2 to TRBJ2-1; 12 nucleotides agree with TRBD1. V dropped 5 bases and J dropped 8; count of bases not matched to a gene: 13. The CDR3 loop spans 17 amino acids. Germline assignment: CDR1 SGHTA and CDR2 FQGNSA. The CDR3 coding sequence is TGTGCCAGCAGCCCCTCCACCACCGGGACAGGGGGCTATGAGCAGTTCTTC. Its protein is CASSPSTTGTGGYEQFF.

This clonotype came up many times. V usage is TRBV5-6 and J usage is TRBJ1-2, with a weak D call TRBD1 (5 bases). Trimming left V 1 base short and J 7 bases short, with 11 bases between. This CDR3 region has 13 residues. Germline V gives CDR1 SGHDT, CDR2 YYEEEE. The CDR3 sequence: CASSLMGPLGYTF. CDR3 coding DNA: TGTGCCAGCAGCTTGATGGGGCCGCTTGGCTACACCTTC.

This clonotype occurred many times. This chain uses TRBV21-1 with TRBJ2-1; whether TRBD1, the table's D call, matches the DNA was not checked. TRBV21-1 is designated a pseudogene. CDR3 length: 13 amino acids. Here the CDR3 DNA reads TGTGCCAGCAGCAAAGAGGAGGGGTCCCGGCCGTTCTTC. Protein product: CASSKEEGSRPFF.

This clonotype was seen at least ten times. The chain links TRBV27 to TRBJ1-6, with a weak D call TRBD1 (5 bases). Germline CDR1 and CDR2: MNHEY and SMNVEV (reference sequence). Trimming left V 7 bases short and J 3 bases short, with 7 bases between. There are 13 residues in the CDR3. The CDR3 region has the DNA TGTGCCAGCACCAGGGACTATAATTCACCCCTCCACTTT. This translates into CASTRDYNSPLHF.

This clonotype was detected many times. For the CDR3, the DNA is TGTGCCAGCAGCCCACGCTTTTCGTTCGATGAGTGGCGCCAAGAGACCCAGTACTTC. It specifies CASSPRFSFDEWRQETQYF. The chain joins TRBV9 to TRBJ2-5; D unclear. V lost 4 bases to trimming and J lost 1 base, with 26 bases between them. CDR1 is SGDLS and CDR2 is YYNGEE in the germline V gene. The length of the CDR3 is 19 residues.

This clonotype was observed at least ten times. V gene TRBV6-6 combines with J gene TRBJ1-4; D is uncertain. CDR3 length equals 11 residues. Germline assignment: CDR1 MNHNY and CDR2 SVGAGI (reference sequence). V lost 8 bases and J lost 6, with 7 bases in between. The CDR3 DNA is TGTGCCAGCGGAAACTATGAAAAACTGTTTTTT. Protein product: CASGNYEKLFF.

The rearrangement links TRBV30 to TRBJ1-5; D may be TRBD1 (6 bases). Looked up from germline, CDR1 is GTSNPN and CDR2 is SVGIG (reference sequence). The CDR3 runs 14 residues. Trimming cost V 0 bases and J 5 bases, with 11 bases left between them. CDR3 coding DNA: TGTGCCTGGAGTGTATCGGGGGGCGATCAGCCCCAGCATTTT. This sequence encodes CAWSVSGGDQPQHF.

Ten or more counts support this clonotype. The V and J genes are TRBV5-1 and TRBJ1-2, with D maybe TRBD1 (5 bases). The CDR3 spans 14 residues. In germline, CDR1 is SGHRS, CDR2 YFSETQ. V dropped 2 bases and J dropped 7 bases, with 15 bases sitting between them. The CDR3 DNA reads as TGCGCCAGCAGCTTAAGCAGGGAGATTGGTGGCTACACCTTC. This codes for CASSLSREIGGYTF.

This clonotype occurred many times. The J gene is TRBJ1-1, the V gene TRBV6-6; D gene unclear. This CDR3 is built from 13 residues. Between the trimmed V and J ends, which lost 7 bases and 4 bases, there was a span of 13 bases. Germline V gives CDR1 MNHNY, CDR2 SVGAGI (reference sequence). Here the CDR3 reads CASTIQKGTEAFF. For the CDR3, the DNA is TGTGCCAGCACCATACAGAAGGGCACTGAAGCTTTCTTT.

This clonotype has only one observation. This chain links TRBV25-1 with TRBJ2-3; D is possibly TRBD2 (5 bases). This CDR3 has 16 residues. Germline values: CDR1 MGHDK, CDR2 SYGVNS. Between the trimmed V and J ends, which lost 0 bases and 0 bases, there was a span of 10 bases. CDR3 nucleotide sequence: TGTGCCAGCAGTGAATATGCGGGCAGAAGCACAGATACGCAGTATTTT. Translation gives CASSEYAGRSTDTQYF. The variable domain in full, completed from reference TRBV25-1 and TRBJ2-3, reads EADIYQTPRYLVIGTGKKITLECSQTMGHDKMYWYQQDPGMELHLIHYSYGVNSTEKGDLSSESTVSRIRTEHFPLTLESARPSHTSQYLCASSEYAGRSTDTQYFGPGTRLTVL.

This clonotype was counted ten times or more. The CDR3 DNA is TGCAGTGCTAGAGACCTCAGGGACACTGAAGCTTTCTTT. Translating it yields CSARDLRDTEAFF. The chain couples TRBV20-1 to TRBJ1-1, with a tentative D call TRBD1 (5 bases). Trimming removed 0 bases at V and 3 bases at J, with 8 bases between. Germline loops: CDR1 DFQATT, CDR2 SNEGSKA (reference sequence). This CDR3 spans 13 amino acids.

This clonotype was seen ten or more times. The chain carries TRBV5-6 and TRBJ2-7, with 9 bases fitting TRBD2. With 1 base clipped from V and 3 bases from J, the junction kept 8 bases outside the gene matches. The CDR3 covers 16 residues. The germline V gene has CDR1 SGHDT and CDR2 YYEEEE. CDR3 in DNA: TGTGCCAGCAGCTTGAAGGCTAGCGGGAAGGGCTACGAGCAGTACTTC. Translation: CASSLKASGKGYEQYF.

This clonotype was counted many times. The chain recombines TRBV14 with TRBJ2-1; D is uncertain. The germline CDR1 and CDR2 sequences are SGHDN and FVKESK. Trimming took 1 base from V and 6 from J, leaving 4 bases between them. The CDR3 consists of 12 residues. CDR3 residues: CASSQVGNEQFF. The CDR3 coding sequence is TGTGCCAGCAGCCAAGTTGGCAATGAGCAGTTCTTC.

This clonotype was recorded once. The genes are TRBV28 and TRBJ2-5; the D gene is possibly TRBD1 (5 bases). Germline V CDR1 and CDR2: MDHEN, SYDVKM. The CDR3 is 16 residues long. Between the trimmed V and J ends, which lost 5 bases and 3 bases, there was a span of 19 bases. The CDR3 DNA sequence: TGTGCCAGCAGTCCCCGGTACAGGACCGGCGAAGAGACCCAGTACTTC. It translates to CASSPRYRTGEETQYF.

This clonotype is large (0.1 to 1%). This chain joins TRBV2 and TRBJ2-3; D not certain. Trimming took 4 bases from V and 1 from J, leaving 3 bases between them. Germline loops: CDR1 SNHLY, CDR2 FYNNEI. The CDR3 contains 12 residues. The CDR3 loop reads CASSGGTDTQYF. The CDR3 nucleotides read TGTGCCAGCAGTGGGGGCACAGATACGCAGTATTTT.

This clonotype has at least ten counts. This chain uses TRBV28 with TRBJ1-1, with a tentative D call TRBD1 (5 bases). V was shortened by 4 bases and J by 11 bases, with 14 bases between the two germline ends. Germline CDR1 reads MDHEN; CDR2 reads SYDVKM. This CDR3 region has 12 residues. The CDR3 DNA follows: TGTGCCAGCAGTTCAAAAGGCCAGGGCGCTTTCTTT. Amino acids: CASSSKGQGAFF.

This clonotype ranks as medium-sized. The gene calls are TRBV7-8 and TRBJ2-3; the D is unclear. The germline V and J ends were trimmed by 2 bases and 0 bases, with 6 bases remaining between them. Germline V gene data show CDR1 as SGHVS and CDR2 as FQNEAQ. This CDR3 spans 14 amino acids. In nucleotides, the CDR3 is TGTGCCAGCAGCTTATTATATAGCACAGATACGCAGTATTTT. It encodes CASSLLYSTDTQYF.

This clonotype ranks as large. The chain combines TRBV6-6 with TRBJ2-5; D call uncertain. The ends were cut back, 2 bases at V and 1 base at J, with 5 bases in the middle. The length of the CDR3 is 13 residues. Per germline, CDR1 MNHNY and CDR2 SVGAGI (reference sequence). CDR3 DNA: TGTGCCAGCAGTTACAGCTCCCAAGAGACCCAGTACTTC. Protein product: CASSYSSQETQYF.

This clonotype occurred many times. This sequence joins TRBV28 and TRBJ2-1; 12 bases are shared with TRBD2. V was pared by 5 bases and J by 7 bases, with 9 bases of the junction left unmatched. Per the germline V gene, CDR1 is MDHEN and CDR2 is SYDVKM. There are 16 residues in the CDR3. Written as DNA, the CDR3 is TGTGCCAGCAGTCCACCTAGCGGGGGGGCGAAGAATGAGCAGTTCTTC. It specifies CASSPPSGGAKNEQFF.

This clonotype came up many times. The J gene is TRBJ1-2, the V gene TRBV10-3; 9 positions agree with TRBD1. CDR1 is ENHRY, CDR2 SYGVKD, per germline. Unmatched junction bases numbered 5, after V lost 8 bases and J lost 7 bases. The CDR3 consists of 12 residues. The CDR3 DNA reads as TGTGCCATCCGGACAGGGGACGGTGGCTACACCTTC. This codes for CAIRTGDGGYTF.

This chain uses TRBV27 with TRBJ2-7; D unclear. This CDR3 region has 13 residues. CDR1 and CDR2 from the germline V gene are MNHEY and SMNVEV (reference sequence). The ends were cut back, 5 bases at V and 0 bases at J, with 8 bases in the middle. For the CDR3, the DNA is TGTGCCAGCAGTCCAAACCTCTCCTACGAGCAGTACTTC. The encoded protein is CASSPNLSYEQYF.

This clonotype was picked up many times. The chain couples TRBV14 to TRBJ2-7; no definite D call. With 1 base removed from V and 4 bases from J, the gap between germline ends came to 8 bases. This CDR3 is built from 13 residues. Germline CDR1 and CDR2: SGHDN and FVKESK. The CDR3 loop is CASSQGGGYEQYF. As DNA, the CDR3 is TGTGCCAGCAGCCAAGGCGGCGGATACGAGCAGTACTTC.